The rows below give T cell receptor beta chains drawn from one sample of a study of blood T cell repertoires in COVID-19. Sequencing was performed with immunoSEQ multiplex PCR; in TCRdb, only in-frame clones are kept and a portion is missing. The repertoire holds hundreds of thousands of clones, with roughly 80% as singletons. Material: peripheral blood. These receptors were taken from a woman aged 70-85 years with active or convalescent COVID-19. Both conserved end residues are part of each CDR3.

TRBV27,TRBJ2-5,CASSGGATGEETQYF
TRBV19,TRBJ2-7,CASSTFASGSEQYF
TRBV11-1,TRBJ2-1,CASSQPSQDRVRVF
TRBV19,TRBJ1-6,CASSIGGQGNSPLHF
TRBV10-3,TRBJ2-7,CAIRGQGYEQYF
TRBV24-1,TRBJ2-1,CATSDQRDSNHNEQFF
TRBV30,TRBJ1-6,CAWRTQGNSPLHF
TRBV7-8,TRBJ1-1,CASTLLGTANTEAFF
TRBV5-1,TRBJ1-1,CASSLGAGVHTEAFF
TRBV28,TRBJ2-7,CASGTSGIYEQYF
TRBV19,TRBJ1-5,CASSTTGGGQPQHF
TRBV7-2,TRBJ2-1,CASSVRGGSYNEQFF
TRBV5-6,TRBJ2-5,CASSTTGFQETQYF
TRBV9,TRBJ1-2,CASSVGQGSSSPYGYTF
TRBV7-9,TRBJ2-5,CASSPQGETQYF
TRBV30,TRBJ1-1,CAWDTGRFRAFF
TRBV19,TRBJ2-7,CASSIRGKYEQYF
TRBV25-1,TRBJ1-4,CASSEVWLGYEKLFF
TRBV30,TRBJ1-2,CAWRGGGIWNGYTF
TRBV27,TRBJ2-2,CASSPLTGELFF
TRBV3-1/TRBV3-2,TRBJ1-1,CASSHATETEAFF
TRBV7-9,TRBJ1-2,CASSLAGGAGYGYTF
TRBV3-1/TRBV3-2,TRBJ1-4,CASSQFPGQGQEKLFF
TRBV7-2,TRBJ2-1,CASSLDLADHYNEQFF
TRBV7-6,TRBJ2-5,CASSWQETQYF
TRBV10-3,TRBJ2-1,CAISGRELAEGRNEQFF
TRBV12-3/TRBV12-4,TRBJ2-1,CASSPDFYNEQFF
TRBV28,TRBJ1-1,CASRPHRGNTEAFF
TRBV2,TRBJ2-7,CASGPGTASYEQYF
TRBV3-1/TRBV3-2,TRBJ2-7,CASSPRSGTGEQYF
TRBV5-1,TRBJ2-3,CASSLLSSGRSVDTQYF
TRBV7-2,TRBJ2-1,CASSLRAGDYNEQFF
TRBV10-2,TRBJ1-2,CASREGAVSYGYTF
TRBV28,TRBJ1-1,CASSLIGTDNTEAFF
TRBV5-1,TRBJ1-2,CASSLVGGAGGYTF
TRBV4-1,TRBJ1-1,CASSQRDRGNTEAFF
TRBV18,TRBJ2-1,CASSDYGREQFF
TRBV12-5,TRBJ2-2,CASGRHRGGNTGELFF
TRBV30,TRBJ1-4,CAWSRADEKLFF
TRBV7-6,TRBJ2-3,CASSPGTSGGTDTQYF